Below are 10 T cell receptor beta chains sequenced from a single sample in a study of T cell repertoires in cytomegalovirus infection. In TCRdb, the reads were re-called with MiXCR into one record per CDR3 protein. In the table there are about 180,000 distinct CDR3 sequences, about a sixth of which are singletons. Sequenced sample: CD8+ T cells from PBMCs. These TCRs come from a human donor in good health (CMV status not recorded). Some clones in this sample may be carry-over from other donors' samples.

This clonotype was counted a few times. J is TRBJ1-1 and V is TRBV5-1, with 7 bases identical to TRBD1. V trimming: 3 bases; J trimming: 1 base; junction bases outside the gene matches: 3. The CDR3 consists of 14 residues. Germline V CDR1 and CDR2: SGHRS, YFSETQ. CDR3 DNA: TGCGCCAGCAGCTCCGGGACAGAGAACACTGAAGCTTTCTTT. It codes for CASSSGTENTEAFF. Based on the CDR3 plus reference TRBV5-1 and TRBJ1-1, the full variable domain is KAGVTQTPRYLIKTRGQQVTLSCSPISGHRSVSWYQQTPGQGLQFLFEYFSETQRNKGNFPGRFSGRQFSNSRSEMNVSTLELGDSALYLCASSSGTENTEAFFGQGTRLTVV.

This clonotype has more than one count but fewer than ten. CDR3: CASSLNRGQFQPQHF. CDR3 in DNA: TGTGCCAGCAGCTTAAACAGGGGGCAGTTTCAGCCCCAGCATTTT. The chain couples TRBV7-2 to TRBJ1-5, with 9 bases lining up with TRBD1. Trimming removed 2 bases from V and 6 bases from J; junction bases left unmatched: 5. The CDR3 sequence is 15 residues long. The germline CDR1 and CDR2 sequences are SGHTA and FQGNSA.

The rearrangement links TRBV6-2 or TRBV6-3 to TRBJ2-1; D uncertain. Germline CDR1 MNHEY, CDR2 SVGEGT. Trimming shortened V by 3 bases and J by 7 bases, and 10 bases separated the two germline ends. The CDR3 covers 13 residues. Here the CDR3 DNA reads TGTGCCAGCAGTTATGACCTCAGGAATGAGCAGTTCTTC. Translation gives CASSYDLRNEQFF.

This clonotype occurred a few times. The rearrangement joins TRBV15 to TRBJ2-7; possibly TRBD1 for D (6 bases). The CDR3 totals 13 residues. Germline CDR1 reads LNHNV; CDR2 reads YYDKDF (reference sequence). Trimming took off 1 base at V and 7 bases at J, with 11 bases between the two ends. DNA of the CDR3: TGTGCCACCAGCAGAGTACAGGGTATAGAGCAGTACTTC. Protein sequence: CATSRVQGIEQYF. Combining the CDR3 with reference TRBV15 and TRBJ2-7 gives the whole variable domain DAMVIQNPRYQVTQFGKPVTLSCSQTLNHNVMYWYQQKSSQAPKLLFHYYDKDFNNEADTPDNFQSRRPNTSFCFLDIRSPGLGDTAMYLCATSRVQGIEQYFGPGTRLTVT.

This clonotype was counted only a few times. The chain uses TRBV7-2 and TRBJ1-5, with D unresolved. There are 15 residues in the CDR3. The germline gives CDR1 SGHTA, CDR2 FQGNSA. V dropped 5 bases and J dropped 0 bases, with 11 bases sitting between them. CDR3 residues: CASSPRLVSNQPQHF. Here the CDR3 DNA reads TGTGCCAGCAGCCCCCGACTGGTTAGCAATCAGCCCCAGCATTTT.

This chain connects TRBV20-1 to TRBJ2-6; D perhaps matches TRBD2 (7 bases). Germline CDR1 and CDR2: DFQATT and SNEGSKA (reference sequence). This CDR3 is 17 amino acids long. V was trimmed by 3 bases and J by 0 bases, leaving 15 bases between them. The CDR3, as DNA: TGCAGTGCTAGCGGGGCGGGGGCCCTCTCTGGGGCCAACGTCCTGACTTTC. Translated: CSASGAGALSGANVLTF.

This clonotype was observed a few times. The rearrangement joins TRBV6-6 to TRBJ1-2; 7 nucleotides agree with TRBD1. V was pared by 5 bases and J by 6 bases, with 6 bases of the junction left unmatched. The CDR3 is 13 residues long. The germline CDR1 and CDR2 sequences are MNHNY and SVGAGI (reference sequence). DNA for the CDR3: TGTGCCAGCAGTCCCGACAGGGTTAATGGCTACACCTTC. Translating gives CASSPDRVNGYTF.

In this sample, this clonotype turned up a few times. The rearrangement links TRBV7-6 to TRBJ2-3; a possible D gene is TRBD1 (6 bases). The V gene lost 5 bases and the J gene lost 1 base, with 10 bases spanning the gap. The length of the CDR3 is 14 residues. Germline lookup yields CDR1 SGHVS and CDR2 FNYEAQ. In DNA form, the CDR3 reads TGTGCCAGCAGCCAAGAGGGGGGCACAGATACGCAGTATTTT. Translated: CASSQEGGTDTQYF.

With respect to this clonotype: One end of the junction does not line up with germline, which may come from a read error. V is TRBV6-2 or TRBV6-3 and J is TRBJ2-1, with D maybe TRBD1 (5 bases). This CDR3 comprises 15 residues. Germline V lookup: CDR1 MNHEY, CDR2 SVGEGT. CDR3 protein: CARSYRAGIYNEQFF. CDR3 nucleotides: TGTGCCCGCAGTTACCGGGCAGGGATCTACAATGAGCAGTTCTTC.

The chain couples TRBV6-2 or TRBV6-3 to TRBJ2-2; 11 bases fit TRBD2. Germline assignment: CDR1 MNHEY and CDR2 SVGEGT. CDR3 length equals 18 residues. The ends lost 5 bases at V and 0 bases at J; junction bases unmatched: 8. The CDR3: CASSPRLAGSANTGELFF. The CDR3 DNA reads TGTGCCAGCAGTCCCCGACTAGCGGGGAGCGCGAACACCGGGGAGCTGTTTTTT.